This T cell receptor (beta chain) was recorded in a study of cytomegalovirus exposure and HLA in healthy donors (dated by TCRdb to 2017 to 2019). General notes on the study: An earlier analysis of a few hundred of the donors reported approximately 300 Gb of sequence data and around 100 million unique TCR beta sequences obtained from roughly 180 million T cells. A later genetic analysis took genome-wide SNP genotypes for about 55% of the 666 donors and used that subset as a discovery cohort. The study aimed to test whether signatures of past pathogen exposure could be identified by cataloging public T cell receptors. A later analysis re-examined previously published TCR beta repertoires from 600 to 700 donors and added high-resolution HLA genotyping to investigate patterns of TCR occurrence. Along with the approximately 620-subject first cohort, a separate validation cohort of 120 different subjects was used. Donor age, sex, ethnicity and CMV serostatus were collected together with the repertoire data. To predict cytomegalovirus infection status, the study brought together high-throughput TCR immunosequencing, statistical association of individual TCRs with disease status, and machine learning. Typing coverage differed by locus: A, B, C, DRB1 and DQB1 were typed in about 629-640 donors, DQA1 in 500 to 550, DPA1 in over 600, and DPB1 in around 440. Every discovery cohort repertoire had been produced on one sequencing platform. Roughly 5 DR-DQ haplotypes were handled as single units for association and clustering, since linkage in the cohort was strong. An earlier analysis of approximately 500 of the donors applied high-throughput TCR beta sequencing to assess whether each TCR beta V gene segment acted as functional or pseudogenic. Rather than drawing on any new phenotypic data, the later analysis identified candidate immune exposures from TCR beta sequences and the way those sequences occurred across donors. The T cell repertoires of 670 or so subjects were profiled by immunosequencing and related to cytomegalovirus serostatus. Class I and class II HLA loci were covered by the typing at four-digit resolution. An early release that covered more than 550 HLA-typed donors contained approximately 300 gigabases of sequencing data and approximately 85 million unique TCR sequences. Of the roughly 400 genotyped donors, approximately 83% fell in the genetic ancestry cluster associated with self-reported Caucasian donors. Across roughly 420 genotyped donors of the cohort, an average of roughly 250,000 unique TCR beta nucleotide sequences per donor were sequenced, and around 19% of those sequences were non-productive.

CDR1 and CDR2 are drawn from the germline V gene: SGHRS, YFSETQ. The CDR3 sequence holds 18 residues, the cysteine and phenylalanine included. The read is trimmed to its CDR3 DNA, 54 bases read in frame from base 1. V is shortened by 6 bases, J by 0 bases, and the region joining them spans 19 bases. As concerns this clone: No cognate antigen has been identified for it. No base quality information exists; no much larger clone differs at one position.

The library was produced with the immunoSEQ multiplex PCR assay. For the multiplex PCR, a mixture combining 60 forward primers for TCR Vbeta segments and 13 reverse primers for TCR Jbeta segments was used. A multiplex PCR assay on genomic DNA amplified the CDR3 region of rearranged TCR beta genes. On the Illumina HiSeq System, the amplified TCR beta libraries were sequenced as 87-base-pair reads. The study's processing was this. Across the 670 or so repertoires, a later analysis counted 60 million to 90 million unique TCR beta chains, approximately 12 million of which were shared by at least two donors. A nearest-neighbor algorithm error-corrected the raw reads and collapsed the reads into unique sequences, merging closely related sequences to remove PCR and sequencing errors. Alignment of CDR3 sequences to IMGT reference sequences was used to assign V, D and J gene segments. For a sequence to be retained, a match of at least six nucleotides to both a V gene segment and a J gene segment was required. Rearrangements were classified as productive when the CDR3 lacked stop codons and remained in frame with V and J, and all other rearrangements were classified as non-productive. CDR3 was defined according to IMGT convention as the region running from the second conserved V-encoded cysteine to the conserved J-encoded phenylalanine. The earlier analysis of 500 to 600 of the donors excluded sequences that lacked an unambiguous match to a single V gene segment. An earlier analysis of about 600 of the donors called V segments functional above 56.7% productive rearrangements and segregating when the between-donor standard deviation exceeded 5%. A statistical classification framework was built to diagnose cytomegalovirus status from the catalog of TCR beta chain sequences. In a later analysis, V and J genes were assigned by comparing TCR nucleotide sequences against IMGT/GENE-DB human TR gene sequences. In a later analysis, CDR3 sequences and most-parsimonious VDJ recombination scenarios were assigned using the TCRdist pipeline. In a later analysis, each TCR beta chain was defined by its CDR3 amino acid sequence together with its V-gene family, and reads without a unique V-gene family were excluded. As a way to deal with suspected cross-contamination and a sequencing artifact, a later analysis dropped approximately 570 nucleotide sequences that were highly shared and had low generation probability. In a later analysis, a clonal expansion index was calculated for each public chain from normalized within-repertoire ranks of inferred template counts. Generation probabilities in a later analysis came from a VDJ recombination model fitted to out-of-frame rearrangements, and those results were checked against IGoR. Hypergeometric tests were used in a later analysis to score TCR-TCR, TCR-HLA and TCR-CMV co-occurrence, with a repertoire-size bias correction applied to the TCR pairs. A later analysis estimated false discovery rates by permuting HLA or CMV assignments 20 times. In a later analysis, co-occurring TCRs were grouped using DBSCAN, with TCRdist sequence similarity added in when clustering inside HLA-allele-positive subsets. Repertoires with fewer than 30,000 or more than 120,000 public chains, plus five repertoires with anomalous nucleotide sharing, were excluded from co-occurrence clustering. Not all clones reach the TCRdb copy of this immuneACCESS table, which keeps in-frame sequences only. Checked studies attribute under half of the gap to unresolved V genes and leave the rest unexplained. The V and J calls and clone size were taken over from that table, and D and trimming were inferred from the DNA. This sample has tens of thousands of clones in its table, and roughly 76% of those were observed once. Around 1.5% of the sample is in the top ten clones.

In total, approximately 610 healthy bone marrow donors made up the cohort. At the time of sampling, every cohort member was nominally healthy, though immune exposures that went unrecorded were likely present. The donor tested CMV seronegative, placing the donor among the 350 or so seronegative members of the cohort. Every donor gave a peripheral blood sample, and the peripheral blood mononuclear cells from that sample were used for TCR beta sequencing. The Qiagen DNeasy Blood Extraction Kit was used to extract genomic DNA from the blood cell samples. The paper's findings and limits, for the study overall: Presence/absence analyses assumed roughly uniform sequencing depth across donors, an assumption that may not hold. Compared with equally common non-associated chains, HLA-associated TCR beta chains in a later analysis were more clonally expanded and had lower generation probabilities. Because counts were too low, seventeen rarely observed V segments, including chromosome 9 orphons, were excluded from the earlier analysis of fewer than 650 of the donors. Several of the top co-occurrence clusters appeared to be linked to parvovirus B19, influenza, CMV and Epstein-Barr virus, according to a later analysis. Correlated functional status among segregating V segments might be attributable to linkage disequilibrium, but an unknown experimental factor could not be ruled out. An earlier analysis of 450 to 750 of the donors showed that most TCR beta V segments appeared in productive rearrangements either about 87% or about 30% of the time, which broadly matched IMGT annotations. In this cohort, only TCR beta chains were sequenced, and detectable features were limited by the absence of alpha or paired-chain data. Strong co-occurrence of HLA alleles, especially DR and DQ, made assigning TCR associations to individual alleles difficult. V-gene and J-gene trimming of TCR beta chains was associated with a missense DCLRE1C variant in a later genetic analysis, and the association was replicated in an independent cohort. Compared with the roughly 600-donor mean, donors in an Asian-associated ancestry cluster had fewer N-insertions in productive TCRs, according to a later genetic analysis. Because HLA typing was unavailable for some donors at each locus, only the typed subset was used in association tests. A later analysis associated around 16,000 TCR beta sequences with specific HLA alleles at a false discovery rate of 0.05. Most TCR sequences were observed very rarely across donors, whereas some public TCRs were present in many individuals. A further reported finding was that TCR beta sequences accurately predicted the HLA-A and HLA-B alleles for most subjects in the first cohort. According to a later analysis, most CMV-associated TCR beta chains appeared to be HLA-restricted, and the HLA associations seemed to be driven largely by CMV exposure. The classifier was reported to diagnose cytomegalovirus status with high specificity and sensitivity in both the original cohort and the validation cohort. In vitro tests confirmed that a few of the cytomegalovirus-associated TCR beta chains recognize cytomegalovirus antigens. A total of some 180 TCR beta chains were listed by the study as associated with cytomegalovirus. A group of highly shared sequence variants was considered likely to be a technical artifact of the sequencing pipeline. Some IMGT-functional V segments, including TRBV6-2 and TRBV6-3, could not be told apart with the 87-base-pair reads, so those segments were excluded. In a later analysis, TCR association rates were found to vary across HLA loci, with the most associated TCRs seen for DRB1 alleles and the fewest for HLA-C alleles. According to the authors, the approach could potentially be generalized to other disease states and immunological phenotypes. For the cohort, immune exposure information was limited to CMV serostatus.

The specimen sequenced was PBMCs. This sequence originates from a male donor in good health and CMV-seronegative. In this chain, TRBV5-1 is recombined with TRBJ2-6; the D region possibly corresponds to TRBD1 (6 bases align). The sequence in DNA is TGCGCCAGCACGTTCGCCGACAGGTCCGGCTCTGGGGCCAACGTCCTGACTTTC. This sequence encodes CASTFADRSGSGANVLTF. Outside the CDR3, residues come from the reference TRBV5-1 and TRBJ2-6 proteins, so the full variable domain is: KAGVTQTPRYLIKTRGQQVTLSCSPISGHRSVSWYQQTPGQGLQFLFEYFSETQRNKGNFPGRFSGRQFSNSRSEMNVSTLELGDSALYLCASTFADRSGSGANVLTFGAGSRLTVL.